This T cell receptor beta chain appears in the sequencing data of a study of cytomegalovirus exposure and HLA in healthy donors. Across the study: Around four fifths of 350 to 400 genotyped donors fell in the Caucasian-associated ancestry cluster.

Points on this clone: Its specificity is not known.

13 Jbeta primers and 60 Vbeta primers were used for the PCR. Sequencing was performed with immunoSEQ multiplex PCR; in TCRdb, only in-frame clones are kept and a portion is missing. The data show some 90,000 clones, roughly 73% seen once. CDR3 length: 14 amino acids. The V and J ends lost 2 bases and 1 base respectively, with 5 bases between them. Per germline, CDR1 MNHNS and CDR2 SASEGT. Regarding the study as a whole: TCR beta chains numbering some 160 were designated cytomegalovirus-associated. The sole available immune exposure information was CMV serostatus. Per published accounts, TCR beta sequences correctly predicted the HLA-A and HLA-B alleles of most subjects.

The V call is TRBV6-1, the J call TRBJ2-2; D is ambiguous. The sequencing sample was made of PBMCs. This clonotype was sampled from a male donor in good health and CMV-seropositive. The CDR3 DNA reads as TGTGCCAGCAGTGAATCAGGGAACACCGGGGAGCTGTTTTTT. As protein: CASSESGNTGELFF.